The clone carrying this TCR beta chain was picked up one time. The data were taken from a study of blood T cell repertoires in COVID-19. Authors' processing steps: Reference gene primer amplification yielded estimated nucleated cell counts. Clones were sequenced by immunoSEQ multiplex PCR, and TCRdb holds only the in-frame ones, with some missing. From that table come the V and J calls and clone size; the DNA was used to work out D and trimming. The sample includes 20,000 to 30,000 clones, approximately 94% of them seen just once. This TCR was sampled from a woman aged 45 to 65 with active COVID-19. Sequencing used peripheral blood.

CDR3 DNA: TGTGCCAGCTCACCAACAACTAGCTCCTACGAGCAGTACGTC. Translated: CASSPTTSSYEQYV. The gene calls are TRBV18 and TRBJ2-7; maybe TRBD2 (5 bases). Germline V gives CDR1 KGHSH, CDR2 LQKENI. CDR3 length equals 14 residues. V lost 2 bases, J lost 0 bases, and 8 bases lay in between.